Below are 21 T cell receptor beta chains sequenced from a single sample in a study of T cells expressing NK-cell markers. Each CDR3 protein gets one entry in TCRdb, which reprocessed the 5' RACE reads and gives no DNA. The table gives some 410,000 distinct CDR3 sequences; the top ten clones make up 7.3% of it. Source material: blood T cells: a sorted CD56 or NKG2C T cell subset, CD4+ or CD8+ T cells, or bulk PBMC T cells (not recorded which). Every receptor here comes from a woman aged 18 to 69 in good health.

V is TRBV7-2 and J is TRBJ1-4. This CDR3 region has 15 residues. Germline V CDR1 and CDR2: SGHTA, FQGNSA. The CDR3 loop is CASSLGGVPNEKLFF.

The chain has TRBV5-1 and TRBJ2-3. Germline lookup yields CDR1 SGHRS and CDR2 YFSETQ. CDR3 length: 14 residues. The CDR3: CASSLEPGRDTQYF.

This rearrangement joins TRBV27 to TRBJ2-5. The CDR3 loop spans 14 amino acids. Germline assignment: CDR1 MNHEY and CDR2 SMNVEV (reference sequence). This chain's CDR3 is CASSLSLRVETQYF.

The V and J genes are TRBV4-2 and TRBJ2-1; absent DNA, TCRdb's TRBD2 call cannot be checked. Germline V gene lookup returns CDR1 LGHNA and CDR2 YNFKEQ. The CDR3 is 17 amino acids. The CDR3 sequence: CASSQGPELARYNEQFF.

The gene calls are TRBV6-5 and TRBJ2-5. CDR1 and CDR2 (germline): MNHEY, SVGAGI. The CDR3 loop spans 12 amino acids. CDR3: CASREPGETQYF.

This CDR3 reads CASTPGGGDPLYGYTF. The chain employs TRBV5-6 and TRBJ1-2; TCRdb reports TRBD1, a call that lacks DNA to check it against. CDR3 length equals 16 residues. CDR1 is SGHDT and CDR2 is YYEEEE in the germline V gene. Based on the CDR3 plus reference TRBV5-6 and TRBJ1-2, the full variable domain is DAGVTQSPTHLIKTRGQQVTLRCSPKSGHDTVSWYQQALGQGPQFIFQYYEEEERQRGNFPDRFSGHQFPNYSSELNVNALLLGDSALYLCASTPGGGDPLYGYTFGSGTRLTVV.

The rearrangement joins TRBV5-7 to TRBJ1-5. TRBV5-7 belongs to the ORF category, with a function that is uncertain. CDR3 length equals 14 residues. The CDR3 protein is CASSLAVYDQPQHF.

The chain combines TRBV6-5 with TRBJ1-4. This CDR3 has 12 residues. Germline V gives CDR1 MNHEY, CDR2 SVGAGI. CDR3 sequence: CASSYSGEKLFF.

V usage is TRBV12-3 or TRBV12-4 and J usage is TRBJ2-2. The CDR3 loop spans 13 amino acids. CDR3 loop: CASSLGTIRELFF.

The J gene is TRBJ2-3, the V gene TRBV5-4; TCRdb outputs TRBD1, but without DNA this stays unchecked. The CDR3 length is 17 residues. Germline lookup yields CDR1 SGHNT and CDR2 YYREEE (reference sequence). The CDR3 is CASSDQGRGRRADTQYF.

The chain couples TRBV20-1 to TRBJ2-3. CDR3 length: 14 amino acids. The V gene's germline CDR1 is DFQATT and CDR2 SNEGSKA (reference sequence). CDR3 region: CSAPSTPGTDTQYF.

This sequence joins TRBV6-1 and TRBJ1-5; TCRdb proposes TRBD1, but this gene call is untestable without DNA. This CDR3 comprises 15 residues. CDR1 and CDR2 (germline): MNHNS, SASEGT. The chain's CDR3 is CASSPQGAGNQPQHF.

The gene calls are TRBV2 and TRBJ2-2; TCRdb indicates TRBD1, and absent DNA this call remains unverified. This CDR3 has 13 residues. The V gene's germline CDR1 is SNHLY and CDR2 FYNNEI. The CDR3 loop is CASKTGGVGELFF.

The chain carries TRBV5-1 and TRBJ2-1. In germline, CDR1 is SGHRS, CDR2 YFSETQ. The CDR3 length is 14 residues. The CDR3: CASSLLASRNEQFF.

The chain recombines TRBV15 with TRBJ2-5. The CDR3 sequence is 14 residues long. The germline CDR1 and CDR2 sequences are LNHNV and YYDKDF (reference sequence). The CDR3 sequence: CATSHRTGQETQYF.

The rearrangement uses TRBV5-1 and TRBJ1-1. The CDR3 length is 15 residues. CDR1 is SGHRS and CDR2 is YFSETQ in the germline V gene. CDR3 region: CASSSNRGPHTEAFF.

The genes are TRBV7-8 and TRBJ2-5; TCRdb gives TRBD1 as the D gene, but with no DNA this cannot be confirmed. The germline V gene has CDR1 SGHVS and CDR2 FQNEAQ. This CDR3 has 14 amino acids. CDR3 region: CASIPGTTGETQYF.

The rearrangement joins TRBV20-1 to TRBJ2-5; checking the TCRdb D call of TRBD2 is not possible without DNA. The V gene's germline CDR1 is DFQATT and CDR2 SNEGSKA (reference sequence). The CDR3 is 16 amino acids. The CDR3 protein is CSARPAGGPPEETQYF.

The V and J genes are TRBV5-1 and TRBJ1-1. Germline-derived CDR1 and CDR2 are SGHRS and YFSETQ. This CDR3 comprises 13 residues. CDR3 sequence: CASSLFPNTEAFF.

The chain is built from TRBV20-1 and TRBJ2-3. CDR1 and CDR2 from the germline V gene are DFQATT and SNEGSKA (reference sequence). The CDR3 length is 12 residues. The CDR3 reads CSASHNTDTQYF.

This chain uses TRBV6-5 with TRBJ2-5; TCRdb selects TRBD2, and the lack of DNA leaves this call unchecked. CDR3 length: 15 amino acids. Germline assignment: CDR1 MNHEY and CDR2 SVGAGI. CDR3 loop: CASSYSGTSGETQYF.